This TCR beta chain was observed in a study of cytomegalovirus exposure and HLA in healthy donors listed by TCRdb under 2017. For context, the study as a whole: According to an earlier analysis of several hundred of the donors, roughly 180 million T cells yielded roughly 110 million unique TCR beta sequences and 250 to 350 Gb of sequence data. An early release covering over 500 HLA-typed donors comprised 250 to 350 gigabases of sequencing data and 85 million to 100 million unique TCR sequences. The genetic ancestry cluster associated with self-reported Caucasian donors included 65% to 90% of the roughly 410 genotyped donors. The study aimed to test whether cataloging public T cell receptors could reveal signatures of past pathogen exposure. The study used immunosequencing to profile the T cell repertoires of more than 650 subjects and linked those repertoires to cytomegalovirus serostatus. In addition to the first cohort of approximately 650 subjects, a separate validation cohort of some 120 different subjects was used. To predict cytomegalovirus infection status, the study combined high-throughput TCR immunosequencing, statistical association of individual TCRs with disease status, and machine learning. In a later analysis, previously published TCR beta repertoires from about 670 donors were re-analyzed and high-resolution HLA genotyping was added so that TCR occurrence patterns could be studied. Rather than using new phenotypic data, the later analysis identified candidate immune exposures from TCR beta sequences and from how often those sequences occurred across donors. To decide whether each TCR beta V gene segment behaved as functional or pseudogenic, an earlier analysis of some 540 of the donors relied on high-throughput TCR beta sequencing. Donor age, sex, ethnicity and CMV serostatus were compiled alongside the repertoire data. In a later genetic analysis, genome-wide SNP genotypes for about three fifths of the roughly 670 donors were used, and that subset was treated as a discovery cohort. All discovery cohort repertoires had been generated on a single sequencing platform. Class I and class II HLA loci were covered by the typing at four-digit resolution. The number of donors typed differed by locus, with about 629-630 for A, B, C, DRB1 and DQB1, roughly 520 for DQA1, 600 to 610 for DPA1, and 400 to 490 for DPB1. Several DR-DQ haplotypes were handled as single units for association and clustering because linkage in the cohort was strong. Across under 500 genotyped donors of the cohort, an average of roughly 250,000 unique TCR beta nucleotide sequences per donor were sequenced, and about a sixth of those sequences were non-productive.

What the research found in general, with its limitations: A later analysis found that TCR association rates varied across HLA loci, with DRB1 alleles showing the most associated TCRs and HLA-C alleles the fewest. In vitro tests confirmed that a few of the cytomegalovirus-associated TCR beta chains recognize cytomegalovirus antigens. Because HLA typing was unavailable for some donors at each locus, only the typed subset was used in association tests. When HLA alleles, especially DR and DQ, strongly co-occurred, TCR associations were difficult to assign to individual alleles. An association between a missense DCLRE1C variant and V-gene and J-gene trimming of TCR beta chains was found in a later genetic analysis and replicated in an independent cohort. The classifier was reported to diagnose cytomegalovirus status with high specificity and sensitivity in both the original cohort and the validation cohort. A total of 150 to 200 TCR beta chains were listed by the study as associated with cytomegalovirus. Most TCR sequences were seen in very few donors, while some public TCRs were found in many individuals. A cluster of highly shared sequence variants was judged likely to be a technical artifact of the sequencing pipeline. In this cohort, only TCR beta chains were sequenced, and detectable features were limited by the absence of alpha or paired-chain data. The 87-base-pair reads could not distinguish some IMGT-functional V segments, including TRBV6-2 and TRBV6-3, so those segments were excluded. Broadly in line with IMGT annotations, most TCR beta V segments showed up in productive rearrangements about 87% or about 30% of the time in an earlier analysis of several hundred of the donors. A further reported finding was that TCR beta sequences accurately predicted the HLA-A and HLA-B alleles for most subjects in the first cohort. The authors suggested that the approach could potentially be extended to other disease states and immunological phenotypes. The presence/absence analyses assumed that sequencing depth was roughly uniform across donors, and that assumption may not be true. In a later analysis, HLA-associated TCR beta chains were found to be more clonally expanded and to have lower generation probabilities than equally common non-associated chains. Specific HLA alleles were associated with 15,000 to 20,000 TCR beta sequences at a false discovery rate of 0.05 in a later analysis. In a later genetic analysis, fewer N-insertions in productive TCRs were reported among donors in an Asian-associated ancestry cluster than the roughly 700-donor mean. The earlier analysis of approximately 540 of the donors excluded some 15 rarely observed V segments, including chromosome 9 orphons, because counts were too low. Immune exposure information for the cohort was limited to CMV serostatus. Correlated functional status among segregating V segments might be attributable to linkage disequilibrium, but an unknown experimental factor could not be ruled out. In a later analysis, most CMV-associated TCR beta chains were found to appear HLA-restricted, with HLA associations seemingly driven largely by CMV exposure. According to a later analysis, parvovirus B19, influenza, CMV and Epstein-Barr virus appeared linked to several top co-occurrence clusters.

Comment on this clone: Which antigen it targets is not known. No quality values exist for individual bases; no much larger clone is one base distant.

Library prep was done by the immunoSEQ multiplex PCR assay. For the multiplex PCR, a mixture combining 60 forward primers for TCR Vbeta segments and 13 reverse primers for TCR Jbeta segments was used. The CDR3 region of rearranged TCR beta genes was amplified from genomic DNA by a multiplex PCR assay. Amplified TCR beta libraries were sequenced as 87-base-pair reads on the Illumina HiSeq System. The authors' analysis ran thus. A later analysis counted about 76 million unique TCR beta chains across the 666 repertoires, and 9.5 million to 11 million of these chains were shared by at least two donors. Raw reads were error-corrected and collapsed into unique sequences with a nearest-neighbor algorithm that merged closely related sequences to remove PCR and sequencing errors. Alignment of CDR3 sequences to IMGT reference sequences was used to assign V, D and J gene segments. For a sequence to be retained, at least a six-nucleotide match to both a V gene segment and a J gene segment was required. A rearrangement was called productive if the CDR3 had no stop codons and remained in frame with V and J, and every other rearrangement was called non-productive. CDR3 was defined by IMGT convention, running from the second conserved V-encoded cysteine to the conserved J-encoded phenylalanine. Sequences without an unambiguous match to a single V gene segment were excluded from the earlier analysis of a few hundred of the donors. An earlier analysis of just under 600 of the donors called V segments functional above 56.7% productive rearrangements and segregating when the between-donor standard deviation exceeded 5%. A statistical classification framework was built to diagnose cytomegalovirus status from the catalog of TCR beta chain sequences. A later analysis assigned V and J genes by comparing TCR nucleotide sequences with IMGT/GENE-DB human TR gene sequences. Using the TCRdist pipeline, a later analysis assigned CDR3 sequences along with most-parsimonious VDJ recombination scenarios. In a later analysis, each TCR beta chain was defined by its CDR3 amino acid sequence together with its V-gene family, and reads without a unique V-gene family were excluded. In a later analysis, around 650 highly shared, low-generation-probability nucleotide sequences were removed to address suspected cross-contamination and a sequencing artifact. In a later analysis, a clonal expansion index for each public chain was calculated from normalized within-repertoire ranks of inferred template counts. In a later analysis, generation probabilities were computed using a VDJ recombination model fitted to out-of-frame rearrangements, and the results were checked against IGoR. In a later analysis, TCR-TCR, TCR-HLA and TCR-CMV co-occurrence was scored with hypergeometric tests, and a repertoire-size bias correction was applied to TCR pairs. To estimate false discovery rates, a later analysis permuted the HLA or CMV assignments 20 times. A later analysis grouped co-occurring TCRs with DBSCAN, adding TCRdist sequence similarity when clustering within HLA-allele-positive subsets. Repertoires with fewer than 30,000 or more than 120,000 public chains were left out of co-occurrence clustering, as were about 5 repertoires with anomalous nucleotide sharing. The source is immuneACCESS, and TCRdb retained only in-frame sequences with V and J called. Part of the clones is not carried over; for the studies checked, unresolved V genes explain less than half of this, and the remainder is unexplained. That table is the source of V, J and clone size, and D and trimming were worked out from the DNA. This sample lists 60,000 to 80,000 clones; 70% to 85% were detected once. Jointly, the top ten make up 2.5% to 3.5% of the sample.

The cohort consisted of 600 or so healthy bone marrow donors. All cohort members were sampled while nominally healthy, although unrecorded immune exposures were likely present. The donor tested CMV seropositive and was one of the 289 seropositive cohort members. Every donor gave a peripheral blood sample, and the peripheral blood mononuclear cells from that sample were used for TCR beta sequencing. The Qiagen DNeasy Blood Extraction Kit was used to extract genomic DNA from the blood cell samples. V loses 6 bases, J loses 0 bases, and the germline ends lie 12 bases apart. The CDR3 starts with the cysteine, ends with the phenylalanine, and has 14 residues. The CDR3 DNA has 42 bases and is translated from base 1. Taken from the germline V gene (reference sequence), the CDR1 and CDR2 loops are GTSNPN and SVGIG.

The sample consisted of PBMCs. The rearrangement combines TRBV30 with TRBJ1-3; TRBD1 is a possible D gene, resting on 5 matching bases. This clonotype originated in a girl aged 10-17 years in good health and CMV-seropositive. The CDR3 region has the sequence CACGAGSSGNTIYF. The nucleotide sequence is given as TGTGCCTGCGGCGCAGGGTCCTCTGGAAACACCATATATTTT.